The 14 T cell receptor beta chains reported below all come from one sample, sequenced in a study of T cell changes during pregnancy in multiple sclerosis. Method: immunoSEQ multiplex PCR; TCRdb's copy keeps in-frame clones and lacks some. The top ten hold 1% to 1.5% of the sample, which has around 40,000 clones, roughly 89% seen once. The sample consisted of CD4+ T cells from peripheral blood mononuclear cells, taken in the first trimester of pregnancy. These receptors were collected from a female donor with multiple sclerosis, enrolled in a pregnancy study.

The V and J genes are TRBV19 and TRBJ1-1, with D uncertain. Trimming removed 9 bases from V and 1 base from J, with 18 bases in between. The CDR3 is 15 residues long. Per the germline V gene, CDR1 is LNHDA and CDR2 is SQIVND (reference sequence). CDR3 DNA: TGTGCCAGCGAGGGTGGCAGAGGGAGGAACACTGAAGCTTTCTTT. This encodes CASEGGRGRNTEAFF.

The DNA for the CDR3 is TGTGCCATCAGTGAACAGGGTGATGATCAGCCCCAGCATTTT. Its protein is CAISEQGDDQPQHF. The rearrangement joins TRBV10-3 to TRBJ1-5; D might be TRBD1 (6 bases). This CDR3 is 14 amino acids long. Trimming left V 3 bases short and J 5 bases short, with 11 bases between. Germline V lookup: CDR1 ENHRY, CDR2 SYGVKD.

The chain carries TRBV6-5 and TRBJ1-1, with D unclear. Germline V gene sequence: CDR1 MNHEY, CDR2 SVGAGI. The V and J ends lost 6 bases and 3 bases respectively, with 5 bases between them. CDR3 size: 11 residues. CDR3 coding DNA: TGTGCCAGCAGCCGGGACACTGAAGCTTTCTTT. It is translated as CASSRDTEAFF.

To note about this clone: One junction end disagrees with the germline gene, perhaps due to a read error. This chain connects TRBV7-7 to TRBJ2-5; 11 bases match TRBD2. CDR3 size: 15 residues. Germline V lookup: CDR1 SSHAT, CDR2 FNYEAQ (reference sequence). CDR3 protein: CASSLIAGGPETQYF. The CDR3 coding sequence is TGTGCTAGCAGCTTAATAGCGGGAGGGCCTGAGACCCAGTACTTC.

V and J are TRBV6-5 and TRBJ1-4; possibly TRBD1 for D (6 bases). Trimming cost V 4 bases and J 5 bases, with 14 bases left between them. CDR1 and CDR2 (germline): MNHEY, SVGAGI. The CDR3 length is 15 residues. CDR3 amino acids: CASSFQTGRNEKLFF. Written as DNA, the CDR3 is TGTGCCAGCAGTTTTCAGACAGGAAGAAATGAAAAACTGTTTTTT.

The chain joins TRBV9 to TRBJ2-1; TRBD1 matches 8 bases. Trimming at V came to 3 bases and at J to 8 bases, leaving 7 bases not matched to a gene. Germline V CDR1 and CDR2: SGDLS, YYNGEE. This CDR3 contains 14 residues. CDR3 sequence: CASSDRTGSDEQFF. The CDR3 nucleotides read TGTGCCAGCAGCGATAGGACAGGGAGCGATGAGCAGTTCTTC. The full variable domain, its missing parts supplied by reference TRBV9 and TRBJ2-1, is DSGVTQTPKHLITATGQRVTLRCSPRSGDLSVYWYQQSLDQGLQFLIQYYNGEERAKGNILERFSAQQFPDLHSELNLSSLELGDSALYFCASSDRTGSDEQFFGPGTRLTVL.

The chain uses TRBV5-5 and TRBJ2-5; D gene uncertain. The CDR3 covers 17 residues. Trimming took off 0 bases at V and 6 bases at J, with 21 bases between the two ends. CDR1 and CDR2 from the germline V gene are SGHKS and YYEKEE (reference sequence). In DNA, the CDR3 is TGTGCCAGCAGCTTGGATCTTATACGTAGGCTAGTAAAGACCCAGTACTTC. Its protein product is CASSLDLIRRLVKTQYF.

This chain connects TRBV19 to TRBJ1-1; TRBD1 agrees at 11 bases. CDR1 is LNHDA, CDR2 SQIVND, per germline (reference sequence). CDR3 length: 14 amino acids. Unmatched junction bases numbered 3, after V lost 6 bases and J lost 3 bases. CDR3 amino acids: CASRGTGGYTEAFF. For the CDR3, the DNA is TGTGCCAGTAGAGGGACAGGGGGGTACACTGAAGCTTTCTTT. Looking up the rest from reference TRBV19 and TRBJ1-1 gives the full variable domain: DGGITQSPKYLFRKEGQNVTLSCEQNLNHDAMYWYRQDPGQGLRLIYYSQIVNDFQKGDIAEGYSVSREKKESFPLTVTSAQKNPTAFYLCASRGTGGYTEAFFGQGTRLTVV.

This CDR3 is CASSSRKGETQYF. The CDR3 DNA reads TGTGCCAGCAGTTCAAGAAAGGGGGAGACCCAGTACTTC. The rearrangement links TRBV27 to TRBJ2-5, with D maybe TRBD1 (5 bases). The CDR3 consists of 13 residues. The germline V gene has CDR1 MNHEY and CDR2 SMNVEV (reference sequence). Trimming cost V 4 bases and J 5 bases, with 11 bases left between them.

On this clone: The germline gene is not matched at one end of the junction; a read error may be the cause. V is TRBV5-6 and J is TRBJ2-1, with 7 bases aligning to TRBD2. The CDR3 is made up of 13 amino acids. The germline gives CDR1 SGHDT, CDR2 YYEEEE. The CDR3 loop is CASRGRGASGIIF. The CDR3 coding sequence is TGTGCCAGCAGGGGGAGGGGTGCAAGCGGGATAATCTTC.

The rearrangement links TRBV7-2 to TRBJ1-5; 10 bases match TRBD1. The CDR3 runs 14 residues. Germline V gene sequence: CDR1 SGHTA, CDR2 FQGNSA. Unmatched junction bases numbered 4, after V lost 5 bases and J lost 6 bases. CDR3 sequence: CASSLDRGRQPQHF. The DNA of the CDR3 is TGTGCCAGCAGCCTAGACAGGGGGCGTCAGCCCCAGCATTTT.

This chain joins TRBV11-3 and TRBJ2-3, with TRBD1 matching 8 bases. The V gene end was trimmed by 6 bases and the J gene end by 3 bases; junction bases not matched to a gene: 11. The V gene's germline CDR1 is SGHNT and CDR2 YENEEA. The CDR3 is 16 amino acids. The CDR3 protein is CASSPSRGRGTDTQYF. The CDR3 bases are TGTGCCAGCAGTCCTTCCAGGGGGCGCGGGACAGATACGCAGTATTTT.

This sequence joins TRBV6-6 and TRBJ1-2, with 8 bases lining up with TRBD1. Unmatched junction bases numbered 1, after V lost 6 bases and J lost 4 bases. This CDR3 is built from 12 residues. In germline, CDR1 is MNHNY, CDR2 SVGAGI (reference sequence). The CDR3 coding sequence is TGTGCCAGCAGCGGACAGGGCTATGGCTACACCTTC. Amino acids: CASSGQGYGYTF.

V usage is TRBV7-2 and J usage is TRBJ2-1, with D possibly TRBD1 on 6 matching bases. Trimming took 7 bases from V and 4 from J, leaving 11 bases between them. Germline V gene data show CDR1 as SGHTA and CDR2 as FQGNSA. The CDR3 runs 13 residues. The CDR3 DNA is TGTGCCAGCACCGTGGACAGTTACAATGAGCAGTTCTTC. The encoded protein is CASTVDSYNEQFF.